Listed below are T cell receptor beta chains from one sample, sequenced in a study of T-cell memory formation after mild COVID-19. From the 5' RACE reads, TCRdb called clonotypes with MiXCR, one entry per CDR3 protein. The top ten clones hold approximately 23% of a sample with tens of thousands of distinct CDR3 sequences, roughly an eighth of them seen once. The specimen was PBMCs or a T cell subset sorted from them (not recorded which). The receptors originated from a man aged 18 to 29 who had mild COVID-19 (a few samples of this study predate the infection). Cell type and time point are not known. The CDR3 runs from the conserved cysteine through the conserved F or W. A D gene is named only where the DNA matches it firmly. Clone size is not always given. Where it is, it says once, few, many or a class for expanded clones.

len	j_gene	d_gene	abundance	v_gene	CDR3nt	CDR3aa
16	TRBJ2-3	TRBD1	.	TRBV3-1	TGTGCCAGCAGCCAAGAATGGGGGACAGAACCAGATACGCAGTATTTT	CASSQEWGTEPDTQYF
15	TRBJ2-3	.	few	TRBV5-6	TGTGCCAGCAGCTATCCGCAGCAAAGGTTGAATACGCAGTATTTT	CASSYPQQRLNTQYF
14	TRBJ2-3	.	many	TRBV27	TGTGCCAGCAGTCAAACTAGCTGGGCAGATACGCAGTATTTT	CASSQTSWADTQYF
15	TRBJ1-5	TRBD1	.	TRBV24-1	TGTGCCACCAGTGGGACAGGCGTCGGCAATCAGCCCCAGCATTTT	CATSGTGVGNQPQHF
17	TRBJ2-3	TRBD2	.	TRBV24-1	TGTGCCACCAGTGACCCCGGGGCGGCAGGGAGGGGCGATACGCAGTATTTT	CATSDPGAAGRGDTQYF
14	TRBJ2-5	.	few	TRBV2	TGTGCCAGCAGTGATTTAACCGTAATGGAGACCCAGTACTTC	CASSDLTVMETQYF
13	TRBJ1-1	.	few	TRBV4-3	TGCGCCAGCAGCCAGGGACGGCGTGAAGAAGCTTTCTTT	CASSQGRREEAFF
16	TRBJ2-1	.	many	TRBV4-3	TGCGCCAGCAGCCAAGGGAGGGGGTTCGTCTACAATGAGCAGTTCTTC	CASSQGRGFVYNEQFF
12	TRBJ2-2	.	.	TRBV20-1	TGCAGTGTCGCTAGCCCCACCGGGGAGCTGTTTTTT	CSVASPTGELFF
13	TRBJ2-7	.	.	TRBV7-2	TGTGCCAGCAGCTTTCAACTCACCTACGAGCAGTACTTC	CASSFQLTYEQYF
15	TRBJ2-3	TRBD1	.	TRBV10-1	TGCGCCAGCAGTGAGGGAGGACAGGGGGGAGATACGCAGTATTTT	CASSEGGQGGDTQYF
12	TRBJ1-2	TRBD1	.	TRBV6-6	TGTGCCATCTCCGTAGGGGGCGATGGCTACACCTTC	CAISVGGDGYTF
15	TRBJ2-1	TRBD1	.	TRBV24-1	TGTGCCACCAGTGGTCCGACAGGGTTGGGGAATGAGCAGTTCTTC	CATSGPTGLGNEQFF
17	TRBJ2-1	TRBD2	many	TRBV7-2	TGTGCCAGCAGCCCGACTACCGGGACTAGAGACTACAATGAGCAGTTCTTC	CASSPTTGTRDYNEQFF
14	TRBJ1-1	TRBD1	few	TRBV12-3/TRBV12-4	TGTGCCAGCAGTCCCCGGGACAGGGCCACTGAAGCTTTCTTT	CASSPRDRATEAFF
15	TRBJ1-5	TRBD1	.	TRBV5-6	TGTGCCAGCAGCTCGGGACAGGGAGGAAATCAGCCCCAGCATTTT	CASSSGQGGNQPQHF
15	TRBJ2-1	TRBD2	few	TRBV12-3/TRBV12-4	TGTGCCAGCAGTTTGGGAGCGGGGGACTACAATGAGCAGTTCTTC	CASSLGAGDYNEQFF
14	TRBJ2-5	TRBD1	many	TRBV7-6	TGTGCCAGCAGCGCCGGGACAGCACAAGAGACCCAGTACTTC	CASSAGTAQETQYF
12	TRBJ1-2	.	.	TRBV29-1	TGCAGCGTGGAGACGGACCCTAGGGGCTACACCTTC	CSVETDPRGYTF
15	TRBJ1-1	.	many	TRBV5-5	TGTGCCAGCAGCTTCTCCCTATGGCTTAACACTGAAGCTTTCTTT	CASSFSLWLNTEAFF
14	TRBJ1-1	.	.	TRBV7-6	TGTGCCAGCAGCTTGTGGGGGCTTGACACTGAAGCTTTCTTT	CASSLWGLDTEAFF
15	TRBJ2-3	.	few	TRBV7-2	TGTGCCAGCAGCTTATATGGTACCTCCACAGATACGCAGTATTTT	CASSLYGTSTDTQYF
15	TRBJ2-1	.	.	TRBV10-3	TGTGCCATCAGTGACGAGGGGGGCCCATACAATGAGCAGTTCTTC	CAISDEGGPYNEQFF
15	TRBJ2-5	TRBD2	.	TRBV4-3	TGCGCCAGCAGCCAAGATTTCGGGGGGGAAGAGACCCAGTACTTC	CASSQDFGGEETQYF
15	TRBJ1-5	.	many	TRBV5-6	TGTGCCAGCAGTAAGACCTCTGGAAGCAATCAGCCCCAGCATTTT	CASSKTSGSNQPQHF
14	TRBJ2-5	.	few	TRBV7-8	TGTGCCAGCAGCTTAGCTTGGCACCAAGAGACCCAGTACTTC	CASSLAWHQETQYF
14	TRBJ1-2	.	.	TRBV5-1	TGCGCCAGCAGCTTGTCGGGAAGCAATAATGGCTACACCTTC	CASSLSGSNNGYTF
12	TRBJ2-1	.	.	TRBV4-2	TGTGCCAGCAGCCAAGACGCCAATGAGCAGTTCTTC	CASSQDANEQFF
14	TRBJ2-1	.	.	TRBV7-8	TGTGCCAGCAGCTTAGGTCAGGGGCGGAATGAGCAGTTCTTC	CASSLGQGRNEQFF
12	TRBJ2-2	.	few	TRBV6-5	TGTGCCAGCAGTTACTTGTCCGGGGAGCTGTTTTTT	CASSYLSGELFF
15	TRBJ1-5	TRBD1	few	TRBV3-1	TGTGCCAGCAGCCAAGATGACAGGGGGTATCAGCCCCAGCATTTT	CASSQDDRGYQPQHF
18	TRBJ2-1	TRBD2	.	TRBV7-6	TGTGCCAGCAGCTTAGATAAAAAGCGGGAGGCCATCCATACTTTCGTCGTCTTC	CASSLDKKREAIHTFVVF
16	TRBJ1-6	TRBD1	many	TRBV7-2	TGTGCCAGCAGGGGACAGGATGTCTCCTATAATTCACCCCTCCACTTT	CASRGQDVSYNSPLHF
15	TRBJ2-1	TRBD1	.	TRBV5-4	TGTGCCAGCAGCTTGGGGGACAGGGGGACACGGGAGCAGTTCTTC	CASSLGDRGTREQFF
14	TRBJ2-3	.	few	TRBV3-1	TGTGCCAGCGGTGCTAGCGAGGACACAGATACGCAGTATTTT	CASGASEDTDTQYF
12	TRBJ2-7	.	.	TRBV7-9	TGTGCCGGGGGGACAGACCACTACGAGCAGTACTTC	CAGGTDHYEQYF
13	TRBJ2-3	.	many	TRBV29-1	TGCAGCGTTGATGTCGAGACAACAGATACGCAGTATTTT	CSVDVETTDTQYF
13	TRBJ2-2	.	many	TRBV5-1	TGCGCCAGCAGCAGGACAGATATCGGGGAGCTGTTTTTT	CASSRTDIGELFF
11	TRBJ2-2	.	few	TRBV2	TGTGCCAGCAGTGTGTCCGGGGAGCTGTTTTTT	CASSVSGELFF
13	TRBJ1-2	.	.	TRBV7-9	TGTGCCAGCAGCGAGACCGGAATGGTCGGCTACACCTTC	CASSETGMVGYTF
13	TRBJ2-7	.	.	TRBV10-3	TGTGCCATCAGTGAAAGCCGGAACCCCGAGCAGTACTTC	CAISESRNPEQYF